This T cell receptor (beta chain) was observed in a study of blood T cells in healthy people across ages. General observations from the study: Those diversity estimates obtained from one million T cells were thought to be underestimates.

This CDR3 spans 17 amino acids. Germline CDR1 reads MGHRA; CDR2 reads YSYEKL. J lost 2 bases, V lost 1 base, and 7 bases had no gene match. Only a few counts were recorded for this clonotype. Antigen unknown. For the second PCR, which ran for 7 to 11 cycles, a sample-barcoded 5' primer and a J-beta primer mix were used. TCRdb re-analysed the 5' RACE reads in MiXCR, keeping a single row per CDR3 protein. The data show 1.6 million or so distinct CDR3 sequences, 30% to 40% seen once. This chain links TRBV4-1 with TRBJ2-1; TRBD1 matches 8 bases. The sequence was obtained from a woman under 40 in good health. What was sequenced was blood. The CDR3 here is CASSQVGTGSPYNEQFF. CDR3 DNA: TGCGCCAGCAGCCAAGTTGGGACAGGTTCCCCCTACAATGAGCAGTTCTTC.